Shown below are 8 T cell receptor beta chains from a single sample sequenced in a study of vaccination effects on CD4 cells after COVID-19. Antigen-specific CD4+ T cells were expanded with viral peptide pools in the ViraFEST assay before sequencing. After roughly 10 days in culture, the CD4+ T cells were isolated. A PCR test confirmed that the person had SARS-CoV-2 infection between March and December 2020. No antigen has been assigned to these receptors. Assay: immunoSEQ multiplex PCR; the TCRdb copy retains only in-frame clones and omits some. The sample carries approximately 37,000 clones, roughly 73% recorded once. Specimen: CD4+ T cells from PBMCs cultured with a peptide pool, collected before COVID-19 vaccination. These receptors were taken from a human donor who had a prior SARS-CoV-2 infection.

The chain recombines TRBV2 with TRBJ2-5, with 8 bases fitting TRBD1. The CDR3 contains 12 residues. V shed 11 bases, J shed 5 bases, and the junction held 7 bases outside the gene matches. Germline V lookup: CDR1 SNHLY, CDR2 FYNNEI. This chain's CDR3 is CAGQGAGETQYF. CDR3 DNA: TGTGCCGGCCAGGGGGCTGGGGAGACCCAGTACTTC.

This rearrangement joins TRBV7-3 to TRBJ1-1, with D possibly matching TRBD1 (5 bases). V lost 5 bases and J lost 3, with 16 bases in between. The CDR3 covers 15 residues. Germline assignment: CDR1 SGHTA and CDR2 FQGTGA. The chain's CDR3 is CASSASGTAHTEAFF. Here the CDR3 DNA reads TGTGCCAGCAGCGCCTCCGGGACCGCGCACACTGAAGCTTTCTTT.

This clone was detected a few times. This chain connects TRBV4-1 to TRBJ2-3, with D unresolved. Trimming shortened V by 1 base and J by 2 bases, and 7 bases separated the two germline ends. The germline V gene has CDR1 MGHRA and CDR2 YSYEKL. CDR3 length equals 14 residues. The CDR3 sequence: CASSQVVTTDTQYF. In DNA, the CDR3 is TGCGCCAGCAGCCAAGTCGTCACCACAGATACGCAGTATTTT.

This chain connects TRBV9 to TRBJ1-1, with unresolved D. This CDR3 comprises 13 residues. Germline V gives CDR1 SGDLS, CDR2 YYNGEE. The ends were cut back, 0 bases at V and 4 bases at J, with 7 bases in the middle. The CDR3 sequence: CASSVVMSTEAFF. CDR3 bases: TGTGCCAGCAGCGTAGTAATGTCCACTGAAGCTTTCTTT.

CDR3 in amino acids: CANNYEQYF. DNA for the CDR3: TGTGCCAACAACTACGAGCAGTACTTC. The gene calls are TRBV21-1 and TRBJ2-7; TRBD1, as called in the table, went unchecked against the DNA. TRBV21-1 is given as a pseudogene. The CDR3 totals 9 residues.

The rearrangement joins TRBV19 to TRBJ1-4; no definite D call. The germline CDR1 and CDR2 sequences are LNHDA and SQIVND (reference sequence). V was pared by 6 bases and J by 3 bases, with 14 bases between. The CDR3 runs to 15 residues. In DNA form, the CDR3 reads TGTGCCAGTAGCGAGCGGGCGTTAGCTAATGAAAAACTGTTTTTT. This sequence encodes CASSERALANEKLFF.

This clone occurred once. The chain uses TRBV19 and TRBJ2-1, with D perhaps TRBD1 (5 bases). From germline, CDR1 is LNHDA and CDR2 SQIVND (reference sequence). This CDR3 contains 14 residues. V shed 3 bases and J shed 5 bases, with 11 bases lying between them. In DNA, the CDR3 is TGTGCCAGTAGTATCCGTCGACAGAACAATGAGCAGTTCTTC. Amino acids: CASSIRRQNNEQFF. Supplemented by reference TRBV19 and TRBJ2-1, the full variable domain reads DGGITQSPKYLFRKEGQNVTLSCEQNLNHDAMYWYRQDPGQGLRLIYYSQIVNDFQKGDIAEGYSVSREKKESFPLTVTSAQKNPTAFYLCASSIRRQNNEQFFGPGTRLTVL.

The CDR3 sequence: CASSPQGVFSYEQYF. The CDR3 DNA sequence: TGTGCCAGCAGCCCGCAGGGAGTATTCTCCTACGAGCAGTACTTC. The chain recombines TRBV5-4 with TRBJ2-7; D is perhaps TRBD1 or TRBD2 (5 bases each). This CDR3 contains 15 residues. Trimming shortened V by 4 bases and J by 0 bases, and 14 bases separated the two germline ends. Germline CDR1 reads SGHNT; CDR2 reads YYREEE (reference sequence).